A selection of T cell receptor beta chains follows, all from one sample in a study of cytomegalovirus exposure and HLA in healthy donors. Profiling relied on immunoSEQ multiplex PCR, and the TCRdb table lists in-frame clones only, not all of them. The sample has roughly 100,000 clones, roughly three quarters seen once. Sample: PBMCs. The source of these receptors is a middle-aged woman in good health and CMV-seronegative. Both conserved end residues are part of each CDR3. Fields, in order: D gene, V gene, clone size, CDR3 length, J gene, CDR3 DNA, CDR3 protein. A D gene is named only where the DNA matches it firmly. Only part of the rows carry a size: once, few, many, or a class if the clone is expanded.

D gene: TRBD2; V gene: TRBV2; clone size: -; CDR3 length: 16; J gene: TRBJ2-3; CDR3 DNA: TGTGCCAGCAGTGAGAGGGCGGGAGGGGGTACAGATACGCAGTATTTT; CDR3 protein: CASSERAGGGTDTQYF
D gene: -; V gene: TRBV12-5; clone size: few; CDR3 length: 12; J gene: TRBJ2-1; CDR3 DNA: TGTGCCCTGACCCCACGGGAGCAACAGCAGTTCTTC; CDR3 protein: CALTPREQQQFF
D gene: -; V gene: TRBV7-9; clone size: once; CDR3 length: 17; J gene: TRBJ2-7; CDR3 DNA: TGTGCCAGCAGTCCGTCCCCAGCCCAGGCAGGGTCCTACGAGCAGTACTTC; CDR3 protein: CASSPSPAQAGSYEQYF
D gene: -; V gene: TRBV4-3; clone size: -; CDR3 length: 11; J gene: TRBJ1-2; CDR3 DNA: TGCGCCAGCAGAGACTTCTGGGGCTACACCTTC; CDR3 protein: CASRDFWGYTF
D gene: -; V gene: TRBV7-2; clone size: -; CDR3 length: 14; J gene: TRBJ2-2; CDR3 DNA: TGTGCCAGCAGACGACTAGTATCCACCGGGGAGCTGTTTTTT; CDR3 protein: CASRRLVSTGELFF
D gene: -; V gene: TRBV27; clone size: -; CDR3 length: 16; J gene: TRBJ2-5; CDR3 DNA: TGTGCCAGCAGTTCCTGGACAGCCGGGCAGGGTGAGACCCAGTACTTC; CDR3 protein: CASSSWTAGQGETQYF
D gene: TRBD2; V gene: TRBV19; clone size: -; CDR3 length: 20; J gene: TRBJ2-2; CDR3 DNA: TGTGCCAGTAGTATAAGGGCCCCCTTTCTAGCGGGAACGAACACCGGGGAGCTGTTTTTT; CDR3 protein: CASSIRAPFLAGTNTGELFF
D gene: TRBD2; V gene: TRBV11-2; clone size: -; CDR3 length: 14; J gene: TRBJ2-7; CDR3 DNA: TGTGCCAGCGCTTCGGGGGGGGGCCCCTACGAGCAGTACTTC; CDR3 protein: CASASGGGPYEQYF
D gene: TRBD1; V gene: TRBV30; clone size: -; CDR3 length: 14; J gene: TRBJ1-1; CDR3 DNA: TGTGCCTGGAGTGTAGGCAGGGGGATTACTGAAGCTTTCTTT; CDR3 protein: CAWSVGRGITEAFF
D gene: TRBD2; V gene: TRBV7-7; clone size: -; CDR3 length: 15; J gene: TRBJ2-1; CDR3 DNA: TGTGCTAGCAGCCTAAATCTTGGGGGGGAAAGTGAGCAGTTCTTC; CDR3 protein: CASSLNLGGESEQFF
D gene: TRBD1; V gene: TRBV7-2; clone size: -; CDR3 length: 15; J gene: TRBJ1-4; CDR3 DNA: TGTGCCAGCAGCTTACGGGACAGGGGTGATGAAAAACTGTTTTTT; CDR3 protein: CASSLRDRGDEKLFF
D gene: -; V gene: TRBV4-1; clone size: few; CDR3 length: 17; J gene: TRBJ2-3; CDR3 DNA: TGCGCCAGCAGCCAAGGTAGTAGTTATTTTGGCACAGATACGCAGTATTTT; CDR3 protein: CASSQGSSYFGTDTQYF
D gene: TRBD2; V gene: TRBV28; clone size: -; CDR3 length: 15; J gene: TRBJ2-1; CDR3 DNA: TGTGCCAGCAGTTCGACTAGCGGGAGGGCGGTTGAGCAGTTCTTC; CDR3 protein: CASSSTSGRAVEQFF
D gene: TRBD2; V gene: TRBV6-5; clone size: -; CDR3 length: 13; J gene: TRBJ2-7; CDR3 DNA: TGTGCCAGCAGGGGGACTAGTTCCTACGAGCAGTACTTC; CDR3 protein: CASRGTSSYEQYF
D gene: TRBD1; V gene: TRBV2; clone size: few; CDR3 length: 15; J gene: TRBJ2-5; CDR3 DNA: TGTGCCAGCAGTGAAGTTCTGGGACAGATAGAGACCCAGTACTTC; CDR3 protein: CASSEVLGQIETQYF
D gene: -; V gene: TRBV4-2; clone size: -; CDR3 length: 13; J gene: TRBJ1-1; CDR3 DNA: TGTGCCAGCAGTTTCGCCCGGGGCACTGAAGCTTTCTTT; CDR3 protein: CASSFARGTEAFF
D gene: -; V gene: TRBV28; clone size: -; CDR3 length: 13; J gene: TRBJ2-7; CDR3 DNA: TGTGCCAGCAGTTTCGGTGAAGGGGATGAGCAGTACTTC; CDR3 protein: CASSFGEGDEQYF
D gene: TRBD1; V gene: TRBV13; clone size: -; CDR3 length: 16; J gene: TRBJ1-4; CDR3 DNA: TGTGCCAGCAGTCGGCGGACAGGCCGGGCTAATGAAAAACTGTTTTTT; CDR3 protein: CASSRRTGRANEKLFF
D gene: TRBD1; V gene: TRBV29-1; clone size: few; CDR3 length: 15; J gene: TRBJ2-1; CDR3 DNA: TGCAGCCCATCGCTCTTGAACAGGGGGCTCAATGAGCAGTTCTTC; CDR3 protein: CSPSLLNRGLNEQFF
D gene: -; V gene: TRBV7-3; clone size: -; CDR3 length: 13; J gene: TRBJ1-2; CDR3 DNA: TGTGCCAGCAGCCGACCGGGAGGTGCCGGCTACACCTTC; CDR3 protein: CASSRPGGAGYTF
D gene: TRBD2; V gene: TRBV13; clone size: -; CDR3 length: 16; J gene: TRBJ2-5; CDR3 DNA: TGTGCCAGCAGCTTAGACGGGGGAGGGTCCCAAGAGACCCAGTACTTC; CDR3 protein: CASSLDGGGSQETQYF
D gene: -; V gene: TRBV9; clone size: -; CDR3 length: 15; J gene: TRBJ2-5; CDR3 DNA: TGTGCCAGCAGCCTCGGGCCTCTAGGGGGAGAGACCCAGTACTTC; CDR3 protein: CASSLGPLGGETQYF
D gene: TRBD2; V gene: TRBV4-3; clone size: -; CDR3 length: 12; J gene: TRBJ2-1; CDR3 DNA: TGCGCCAGCAGCCAATCTAGCGGGCCGAAGTTCTTC; CDR3 protein: CASSQSSGPKFF
D gene: -; V gene: TRBV27; clone size: -; CDR3 length: 13; J gene: TRBJ2-7; CDR3 DNA: TGTGCCAGCAGTTTATCAGGGGAATACGAGCAGTACTTC; CDR3 protein: CASSLSGEYEQYF
D gene: TRBD2; V gene: TRBV27; clone size: -; CDR3 length: 15; J gene: TRBJ2-7; CDR3 DNA: TGTGCCAGCAGTTTATCTGGGACTAGTAATGTCGAGCAGTACTTC; CDR3 protein: CASSLSGTSNVEQYF
D gene: -; V gene: TRBV30; clone size: -; CDR3 length: 11; J gene: TRBJ2-3; CDR3 DNA: TGTGCCTGGAGTGTAGGGGGGGGTGTGGGTTTT; CDR3 protein: CAWSVGGGVGF
D gene: -; V gene: TRBV7-2; clone size: -; CDR3 length: 11; J gene: TRBJ1-6; CDR3 DNA: TGTGCCAGCGGCGGTTCCTTTCCCCTCCACTTT; CDR3 protein: CASGGSFPLHF
D gene: -; V gene: TRBV5-6; clone size: -; CDR3 length: 14; J gene: TRBJ1-4; CDR3 DNA: TGTGCCAGCAGCTTCGACGGGGGGAATGAAAAACTGTTTTTT; CDR3 protein: CASSFDGGNEKLFF
D gene: -; V gene: TRBV5-1; clone size: -; CDR3 length: 15; J gene: TRBJ1-2; CDR3 DNA: TGCGCCAGCAGCTTGAGGTCCGGAGCTAACTATGGCTACACCTTC; CDR3 protein: CASSLRSGANYGYTF
D gene: -; V gene: TRBV2; clone size: -; CDR3 length: 12; J gene: TRBJ2-7; CDR3 DNA: TGTGCCAGCAGCCCGTCGAGGGACGAGCAGTACTTC; CDR3 protein: CASSPSRDEQYF
D gene: -; V gene: TRBV7-8; clone size: -; CDR3 length: 17; J gene: TRBJ2-1; CDR3 DNA: TGTGCCAGCAGAACCCTTGAGGTGGGGAGCTCCTACAATGAGCAGTTCTTC; CDR3 protein: CASRTLEVGSSYNEQFF
D gene: -; V gene: TRBV6-5; clone size: -; CDR3 length: 15; J gene: TRBJ2-6; CDR3 DNA: TGTGCCAGCAGTTTTGGGGAGTCTGGGGCCAACGTCCTGACTTTC; CDR3 protein: CASSFGESGANVLTF
D gene: TRBD1; V gene: TRBV7-9; clone size: -; CDR3 length: 15; J gene: TRBJ2-1; CDR3 DNA: TGTTCCAGCAGCTTAGGACAGGGTTGGTACAATGAGCAGTTCTTC; CDR3 protein: CSSSLGQGWYNEQFF
D gene: -; V gene: TRBV18; clone size: -; CDR3 length: 17; J gene: TRBJ1-2; CDR3 DNA: TGTGCCAGCTCACCACGGCCGCAGGGTGTAGCTAACTATGGCTACACCTTC; CDR3 protein: CASSPRPQGVANYGYTF
D gene: TRBD1; V gene: TRBV6-5; clone size: few; CDR3 length: 13; J gene: TRBJ2-1; CDR3 DNA: TGTGCCAGCAGTCGGACAGGGGGCAATGAGCAGTTCTTC; CDR3 protein: CASSRTGGNEQFF
D gene: TRBD1; V gene: TRBV4-2; clone size: once; CDR3 length: 16; J gene: TRBJ2-3; CDR3 DNA: TGTGCCAGCAGCCAAGAAGCAGGGGGTCCCACAGATACGCAGTATTTT; CDR3 protein: CASSQEAGGPTDTQYF
D gene: -; V gene: TRBV6-5; clone size: -; CDR3 length: 13; J gene: TRBJ1-2; CDR3 DNA: TGTGCCAGCAGGCCTGACAGGACTTATGGCTACACCTTC; CDR3 protein: CASRPDRTYGYTF
D gene: -; V gene: TRBV4-1; clone size: once; CDR3 length: 14; J gene: TRBJ2-5; CDR3 DNA: TGCGCCAGCAGCTACAGCGCTAGAGGGGAGACCCAGTACTTC; CDR3 protein: CASSYSARGETQYF
D gene: TRBD2; V gene: TRBV2; clone size: -; CDR3 length: 18; J gene: TRBJ2-5; CDR3 DNA: TGTGCCAGCAGTGGGACTAGCGGGCCTCTAAGGGGGCAAGAGACCCAGTACTTC; CDR3 protein: CASSGTSGPLRGQETQYF
D gene: -; V gene: TRBV9; clone size: -; CDR3 length: 12; J gene: TRBJ1-1; CDR3 DNA: TGTGCCAGCAGGGGCGTAGACACTGAAGCTTTCTTT; CDR3 protein: CASRGVDTEAFF
D gene: -; V gene: TRBV5-1; clone size: -; CDR3 length: 11; J gene: TRBJ2-7; CDR3 DNA: TGCGCCAGCAAGGGGTATGACGAGCAGTACTTC; CDR3 protein: CASKGYDEQYF
D gene: TRBD1; V gene: TRBV27; clone size: few; CDR3 length: 14; J gene: TRBJ1-4; CDR3 DNA: TGTGCCAGCAGCCCCTCCGGGACAGGGAAAAAACTGTTTTTT; CDR3 protein: CASSPSGTGKKLFF
D gene: -; V gene: TRBV11-2; clone size: -; CDR3 length: 14; J gene: TRBJ1-1; CDR3 DNA: TGTGCCAGCAGCTCCGCCAGGAGGGCTCTCTGGGGTTTTTTT; CDR3 protein: CASSSARRALWGFF